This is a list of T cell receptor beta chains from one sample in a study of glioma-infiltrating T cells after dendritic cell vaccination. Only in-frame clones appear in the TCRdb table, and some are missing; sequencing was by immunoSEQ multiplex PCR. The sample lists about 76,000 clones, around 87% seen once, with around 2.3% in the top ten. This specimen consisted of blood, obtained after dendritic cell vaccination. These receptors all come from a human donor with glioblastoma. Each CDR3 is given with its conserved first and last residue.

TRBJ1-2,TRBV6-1,CASSDLASGGDGYTF
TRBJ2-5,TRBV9,CASSQTGLAGGETQYF
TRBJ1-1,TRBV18,CASSPLQSNTEAFF
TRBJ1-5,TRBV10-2,CASRGTGTGQPQHF
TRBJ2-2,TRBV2,CASTGGWELFF
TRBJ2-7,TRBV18,CASSPGTDYEQYF
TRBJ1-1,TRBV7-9,CASSWALVEEAFF
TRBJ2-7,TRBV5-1,CASSLVVAGEYEQYF
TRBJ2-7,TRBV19,CASSMGTGSYEQYF
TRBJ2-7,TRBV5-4,CASSLAGLGAYEQYF
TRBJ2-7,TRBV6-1,CASSEAGQLREQYF
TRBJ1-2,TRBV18,CASSPADTNYGYTF
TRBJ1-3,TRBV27,CASSAIYSGNTIYF
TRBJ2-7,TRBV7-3,CASSPTGEHYEQYF
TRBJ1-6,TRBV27,CASSPVNSPLHF
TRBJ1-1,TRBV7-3,CASSLRSNTEAFF
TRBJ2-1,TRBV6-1,CASSDWGGTGAGNEQFF
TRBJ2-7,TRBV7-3,CASSRTGVSYEQYF
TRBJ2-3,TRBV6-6,CASSYSKIAADTQYF
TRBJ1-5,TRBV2,CASVTGAVGQPQHF
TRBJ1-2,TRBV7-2,CASSPRTGGDGYTF
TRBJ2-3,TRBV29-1,CSVTSGSNTQYF
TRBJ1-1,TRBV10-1,CASKPGHLNTEAFF
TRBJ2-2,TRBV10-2,CASKKSGANTGELFF
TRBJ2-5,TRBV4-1,CASSQEAATPETQYF
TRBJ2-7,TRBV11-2,CASSLAQSWGGPGQYEQYF
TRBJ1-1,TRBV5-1,CASSWSGLNTEAFF
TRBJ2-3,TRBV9,CASSVGPSGGVMDTQYF
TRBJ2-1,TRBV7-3,CASSLRLAGLSMDEQFF
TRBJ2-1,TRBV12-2,CASRLARQGSKNEQFF
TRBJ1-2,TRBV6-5,CASSPPYGTGGGYTF
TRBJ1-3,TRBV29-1,CSVRGRNSGNTIYF
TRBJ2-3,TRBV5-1,CASSPSGNTDTQYF
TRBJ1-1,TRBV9,CASGGMNTEAFF
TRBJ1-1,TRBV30,CAWNPGFNTEAFF
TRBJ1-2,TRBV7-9,CASSLSAGTEYGYTF
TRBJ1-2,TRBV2,CASSELGAGGYTF
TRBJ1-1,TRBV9,CANSVDRNTEAFF
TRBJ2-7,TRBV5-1,CASSLAGVISYEQYF